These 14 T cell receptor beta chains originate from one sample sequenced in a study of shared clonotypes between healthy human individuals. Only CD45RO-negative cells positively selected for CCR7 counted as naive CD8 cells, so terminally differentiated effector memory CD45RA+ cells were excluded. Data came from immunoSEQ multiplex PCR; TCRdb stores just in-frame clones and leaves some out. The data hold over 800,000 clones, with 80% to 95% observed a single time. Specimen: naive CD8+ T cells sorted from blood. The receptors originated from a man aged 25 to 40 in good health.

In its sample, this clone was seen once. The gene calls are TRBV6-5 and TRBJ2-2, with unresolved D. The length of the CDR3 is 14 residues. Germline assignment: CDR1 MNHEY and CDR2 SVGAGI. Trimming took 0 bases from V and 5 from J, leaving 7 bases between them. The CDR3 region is CASSYSRLTGELFF. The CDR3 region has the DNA TGTGCCAGCAGTTACTCGAGGCTGACCGGGGAGCTGTTTTTT.

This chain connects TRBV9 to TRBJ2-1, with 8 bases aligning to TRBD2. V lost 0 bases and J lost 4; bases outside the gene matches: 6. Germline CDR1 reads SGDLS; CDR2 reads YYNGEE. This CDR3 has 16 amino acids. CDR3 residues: CASSVEGAGAYNEQFF. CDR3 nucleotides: TGTGCCAGCAGCGTAGAGGGAGCGGGAGCGTACAATGAGCAGTTCTTC.

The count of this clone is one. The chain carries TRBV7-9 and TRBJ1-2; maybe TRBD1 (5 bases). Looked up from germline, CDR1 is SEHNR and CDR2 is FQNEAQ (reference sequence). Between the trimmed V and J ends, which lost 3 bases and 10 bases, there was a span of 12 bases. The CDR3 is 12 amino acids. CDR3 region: CASSLTREDYTF. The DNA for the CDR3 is TGTGCCAGCAGCTTGACCAGGGAAGACTACACCTTC.

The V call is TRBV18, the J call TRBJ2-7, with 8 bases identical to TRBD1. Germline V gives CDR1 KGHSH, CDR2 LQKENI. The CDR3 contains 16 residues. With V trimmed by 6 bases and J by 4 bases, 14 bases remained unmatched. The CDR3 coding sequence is TGTGCCAGCTCCAACCGACCCGGACAGGGAGTATACGAGCAGTACTTC. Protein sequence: CASSNRPGQGVYEQYF.

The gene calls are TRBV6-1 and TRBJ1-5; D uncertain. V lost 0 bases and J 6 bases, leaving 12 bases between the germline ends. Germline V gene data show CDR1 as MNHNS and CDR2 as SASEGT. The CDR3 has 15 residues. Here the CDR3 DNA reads TGTGCCAGCAGTGAAGCGACGACCGCTTTTCAGCCCCAGCATTTT. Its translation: CASSEATTAFQPQHF.

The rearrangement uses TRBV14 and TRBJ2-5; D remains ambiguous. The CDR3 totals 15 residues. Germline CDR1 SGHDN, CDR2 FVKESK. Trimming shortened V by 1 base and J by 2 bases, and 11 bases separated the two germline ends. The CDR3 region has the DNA TGTGCCAGCAGCCAAGGGTTTTTGGTACAAGAGACCCAGTACTTC. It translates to CASSQGFLVQETQYF.

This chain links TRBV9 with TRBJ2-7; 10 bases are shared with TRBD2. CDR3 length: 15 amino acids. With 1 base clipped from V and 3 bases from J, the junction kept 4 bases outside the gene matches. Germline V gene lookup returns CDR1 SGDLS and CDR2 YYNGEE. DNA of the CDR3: TGTGCCAGCAGCGTAAGCGGGAGGGGCCTCTACGAGCAGTACTTC. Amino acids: CASSVSGRGLYEQYF.

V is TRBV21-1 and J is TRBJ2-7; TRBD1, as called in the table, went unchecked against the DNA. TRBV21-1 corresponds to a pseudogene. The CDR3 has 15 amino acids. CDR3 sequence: CARQGGTGSTYEQYF. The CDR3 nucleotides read TGTGCCAGACAAGGGGGGACAGGGTCTACCTACGAGCAGTACTTC.

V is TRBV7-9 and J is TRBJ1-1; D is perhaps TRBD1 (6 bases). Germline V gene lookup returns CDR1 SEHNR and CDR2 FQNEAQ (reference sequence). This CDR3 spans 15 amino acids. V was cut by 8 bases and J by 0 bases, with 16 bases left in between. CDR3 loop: CASGEGGRMNTEAFF. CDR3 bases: TGTGCCAGCGGCGAAGGGGGGCGGATGAACACTGAAGCTTTCTTT.

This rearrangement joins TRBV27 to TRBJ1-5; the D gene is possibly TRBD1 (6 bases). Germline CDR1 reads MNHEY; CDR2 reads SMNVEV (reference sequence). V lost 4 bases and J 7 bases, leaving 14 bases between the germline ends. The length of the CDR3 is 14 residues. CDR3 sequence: CASSSGGLRQPQHF. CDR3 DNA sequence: TGTGCCAGCAGTTCCGGGGGCCTCAGGCAGCCCCAGCATTTT.

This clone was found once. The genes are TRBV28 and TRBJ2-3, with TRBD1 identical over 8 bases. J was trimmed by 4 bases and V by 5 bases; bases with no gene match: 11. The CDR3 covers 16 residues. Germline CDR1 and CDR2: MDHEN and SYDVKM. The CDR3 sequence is CASSRRGQGLADTQYF. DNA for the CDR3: TGTGCCAGCAGTAGAAGAGGACAGGGTCTGGCAGATACGCAGTATTTT.

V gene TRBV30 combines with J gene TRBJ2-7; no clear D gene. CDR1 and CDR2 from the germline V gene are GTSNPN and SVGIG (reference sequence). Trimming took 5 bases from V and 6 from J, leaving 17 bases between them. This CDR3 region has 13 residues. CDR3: CAWGAANSLEQYF. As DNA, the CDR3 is TGTGCCTGGGGCGCAGCGAACTCTCTCGAGCAGTACTTC.

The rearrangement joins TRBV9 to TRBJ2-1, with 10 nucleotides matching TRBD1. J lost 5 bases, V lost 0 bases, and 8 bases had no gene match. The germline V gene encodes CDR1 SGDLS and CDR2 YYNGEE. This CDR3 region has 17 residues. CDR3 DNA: TGTGCCAGCAGCGTAGAAGAGACAGGGGGCTATGACAATGAGCAGTTCTTC. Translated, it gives CASSVEETGGYDNEQFF.

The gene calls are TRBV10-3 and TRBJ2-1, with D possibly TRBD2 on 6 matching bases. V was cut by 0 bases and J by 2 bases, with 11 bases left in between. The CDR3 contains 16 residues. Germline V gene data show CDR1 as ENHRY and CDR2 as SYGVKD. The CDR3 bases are TGTGCCATCAGTGAGTCGGGGGGAGGCGCCTACAATGAGCAGTTCTTC. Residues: CAISESGGGAYNEQFF.